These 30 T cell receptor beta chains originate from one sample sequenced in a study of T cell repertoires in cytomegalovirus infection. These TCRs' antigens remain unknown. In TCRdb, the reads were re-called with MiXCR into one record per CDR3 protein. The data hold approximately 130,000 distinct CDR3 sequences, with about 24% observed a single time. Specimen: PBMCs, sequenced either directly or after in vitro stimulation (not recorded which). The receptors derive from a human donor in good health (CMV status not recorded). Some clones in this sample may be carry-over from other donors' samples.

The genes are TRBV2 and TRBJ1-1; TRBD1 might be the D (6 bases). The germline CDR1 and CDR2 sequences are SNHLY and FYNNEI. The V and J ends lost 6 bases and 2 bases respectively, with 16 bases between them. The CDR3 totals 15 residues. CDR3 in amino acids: CASSPRGAANTEAFF. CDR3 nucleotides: TGTGCCAGCAGCCCTCGGGGGGCCGCCAACACTGAAGCTTTCTTT.

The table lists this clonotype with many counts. CDR3 residues: CASSPSPQGAYPQHF. The CDR3 DNA reads as TGTGCCAGCAGCCCTAGTCCCCAGGGTGCGTATCCCCAGCATTTT. The chain combines TRBV7-2 with TRBJ1-5; weak D call: TRBD1 (5 bases). With 5 bases removed from V and 10 bases from J, the gap between germline ends came to 21 bases. This CDR3 region has 15 residues. Germline-derived CDR1 and CDR2 are SGHTA and FQGNSA.

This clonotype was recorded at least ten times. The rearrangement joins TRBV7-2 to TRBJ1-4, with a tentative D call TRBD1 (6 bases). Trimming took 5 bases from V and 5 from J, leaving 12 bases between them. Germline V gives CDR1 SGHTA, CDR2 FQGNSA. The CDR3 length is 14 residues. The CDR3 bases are TGTGCCAGCAGCCCACAACAGGGAAATGAAAAACTGTTTTTT. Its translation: CASSPQQGNEKLFF.

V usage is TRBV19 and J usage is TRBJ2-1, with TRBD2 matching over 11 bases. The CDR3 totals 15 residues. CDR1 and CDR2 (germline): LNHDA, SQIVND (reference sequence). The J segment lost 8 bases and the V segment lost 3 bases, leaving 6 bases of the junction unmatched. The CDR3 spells CASSISSGRGDEQFF. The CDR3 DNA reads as TGTGCCAGTAGTATTAGTAGCGGGAGGGGCGATGAGCAGTTCTTC.

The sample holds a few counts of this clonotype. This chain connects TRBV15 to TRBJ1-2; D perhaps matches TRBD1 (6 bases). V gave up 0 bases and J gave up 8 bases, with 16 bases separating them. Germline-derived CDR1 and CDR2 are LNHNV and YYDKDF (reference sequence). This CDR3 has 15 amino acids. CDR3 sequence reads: CATSRDRFRGEGYTF. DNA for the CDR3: TGTGCCACCAGCAGAGATCGGTTCAGGGGTGAGGGCTACACCTTC.

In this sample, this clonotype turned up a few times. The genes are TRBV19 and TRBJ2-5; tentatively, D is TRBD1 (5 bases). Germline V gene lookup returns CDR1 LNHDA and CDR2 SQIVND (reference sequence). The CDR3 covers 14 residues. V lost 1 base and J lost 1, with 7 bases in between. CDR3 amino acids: CASSIATAQETQYF. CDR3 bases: TGTGCCAGTAGTATAGCGACAGCCCAAGAGACCCAGTACTTC.

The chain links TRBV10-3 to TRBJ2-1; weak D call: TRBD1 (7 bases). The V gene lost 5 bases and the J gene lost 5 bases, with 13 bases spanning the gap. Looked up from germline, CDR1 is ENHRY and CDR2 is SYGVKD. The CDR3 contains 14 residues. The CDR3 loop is CAISFGGQHNEQFF. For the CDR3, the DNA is TGTGCCATCAGTTTCGGGGGACAGCACAATGAGCAGTTCTTC.

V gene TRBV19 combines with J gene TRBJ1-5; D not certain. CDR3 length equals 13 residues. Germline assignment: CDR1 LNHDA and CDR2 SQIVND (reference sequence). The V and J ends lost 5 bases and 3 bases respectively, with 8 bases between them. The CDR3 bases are TGTGCCAGTAGTTGGGCAGTCAATCAGCCCCAGCATTTT. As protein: CASSWAVNQPQHF.

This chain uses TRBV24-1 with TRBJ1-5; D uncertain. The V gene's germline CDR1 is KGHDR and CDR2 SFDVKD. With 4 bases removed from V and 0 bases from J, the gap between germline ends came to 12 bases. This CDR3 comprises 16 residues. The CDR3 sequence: CATSDDTNYSNQPQHF. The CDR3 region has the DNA TGTGCCACCAGTGACGATACCAACTATAGCAATCAGCCCCAGCATTTT.

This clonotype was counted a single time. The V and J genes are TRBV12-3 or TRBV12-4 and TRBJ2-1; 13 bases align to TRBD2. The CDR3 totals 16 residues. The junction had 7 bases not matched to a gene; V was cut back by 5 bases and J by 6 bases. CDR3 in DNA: TGTGCCAGCAGTCCCCGGGGACTAGCGGGATCCAATGAGCAGTTCTTC. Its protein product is CASSPRGLAGSNEQFF.

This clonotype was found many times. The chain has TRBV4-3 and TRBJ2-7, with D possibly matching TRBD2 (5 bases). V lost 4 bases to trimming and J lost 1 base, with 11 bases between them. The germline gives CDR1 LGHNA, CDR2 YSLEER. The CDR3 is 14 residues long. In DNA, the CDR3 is TGCGCCAGCAGCCCTCGGACTGGTTCCTACGAGCAGTACTTC. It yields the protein CASSPRTGSYEQYF.

CDR3 DNA: TGTGCCAGCATTGGCGGCAGCGCATACAATGAGCAGTTCTTC. Translation gives CASIGGSAYNEQFF. The gene calls are TRBV27 and TRBJ2-1; D gene uncertain. The CDR3 consists of 14 residues. Per the germline V gene, CDR1 is MNHEY and CDR2 is SMNVEV (reference sequence). The germline V and J ends were trimmed by 7 bases and 4 bases, with 14 bases remaining between them.

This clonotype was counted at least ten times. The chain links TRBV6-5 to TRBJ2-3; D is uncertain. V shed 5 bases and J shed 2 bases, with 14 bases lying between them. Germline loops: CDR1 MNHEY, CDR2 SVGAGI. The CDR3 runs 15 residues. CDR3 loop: CASSDGIFYTDTQYF. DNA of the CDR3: TGTGCCAGCAGTGATGGTATTTTTTACACAGATACGCAGTATTTT.

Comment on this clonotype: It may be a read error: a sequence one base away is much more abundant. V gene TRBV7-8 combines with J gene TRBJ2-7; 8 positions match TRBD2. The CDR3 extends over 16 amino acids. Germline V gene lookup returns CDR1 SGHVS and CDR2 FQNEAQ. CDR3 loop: CGSSLARTSNSYEQYF. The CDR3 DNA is TGTGGCAGCAGCTTAGCGAGGACTAGCAACTCCTACGAGCAGTACTTC.

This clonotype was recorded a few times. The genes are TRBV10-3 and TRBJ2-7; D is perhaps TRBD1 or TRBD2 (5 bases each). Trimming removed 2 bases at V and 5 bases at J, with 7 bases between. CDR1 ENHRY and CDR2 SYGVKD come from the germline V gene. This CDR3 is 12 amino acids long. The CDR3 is CAISEVGDEQYF. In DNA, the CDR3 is TGTGCCATCAGTGAGGTGGGGGACGAGCAGTACTTC.

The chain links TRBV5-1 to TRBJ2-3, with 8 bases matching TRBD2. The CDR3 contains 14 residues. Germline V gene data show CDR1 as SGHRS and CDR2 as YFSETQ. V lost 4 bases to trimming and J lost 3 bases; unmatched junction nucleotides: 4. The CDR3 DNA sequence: TGCGCCAGCAGCCCCGGGACTAGAACAGATACGCAGTATTTT. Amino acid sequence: CASSPGTRTDTQYF.

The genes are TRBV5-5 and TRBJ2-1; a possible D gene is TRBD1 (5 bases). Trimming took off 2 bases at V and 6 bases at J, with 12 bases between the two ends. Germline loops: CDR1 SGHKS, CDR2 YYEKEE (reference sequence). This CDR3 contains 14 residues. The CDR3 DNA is TGTGCCAGCAGCTTACAGGCAGTCCTCAATGAGCAGTTCTTC. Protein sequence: CASSLQAVLNEQFF.

CDR3 sequence reads: CSAGTSGYNEQFF. The CDR3 DNA reads TGCAGTGCCGGGACTAGCGGGTACAATGAGCAGTTCTTC. This sequence joins TRBV20-1 and TRBJ2-1; 12 bases match TRBD2. The CDR3 totals 13 residues. The germline V gene has CDR1 DFQATT and CDR2 SNEGSKA (reference sequence). V was clipped by 6 bases and J by 4 bases; unmatched bases: 1.

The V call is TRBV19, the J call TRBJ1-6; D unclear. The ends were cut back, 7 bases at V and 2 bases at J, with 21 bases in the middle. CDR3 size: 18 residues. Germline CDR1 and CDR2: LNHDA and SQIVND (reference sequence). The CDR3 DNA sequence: TGTGCCAGTATCGGTACGGGGTCCGCTTTCGCCTATAATTCACCCCTCCACTTT. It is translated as CASIGTGSAFAYNSPLHF. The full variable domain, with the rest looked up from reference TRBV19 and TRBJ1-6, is DGGITQSPKYLFRKEGQNVTLSCEQNLNHDAMYWYRQDPGQGLRLIYYSQIVNDFQKGDIAEGYSVSREKKESFPLTVTSAQKNPTAFYLCASIGTGSAFAYNSPLHFGNGTRLTVT.

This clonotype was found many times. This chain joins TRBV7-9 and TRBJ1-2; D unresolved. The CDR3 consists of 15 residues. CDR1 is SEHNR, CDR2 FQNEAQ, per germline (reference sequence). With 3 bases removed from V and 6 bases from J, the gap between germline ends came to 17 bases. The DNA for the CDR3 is TGTGCCAGCAGCTTTCTACTCGAAACTTCGAATGGCTACACCTTC. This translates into CASSFLLETSNGYTF.

This chain's CDR3 is CASSQRGSPEAFF. As DNA, the CDR3 is TGTGCCAGCAGCCAACGGGGGAGCCCTGAAGCTTTCTTT. V is TRBV3-1 and J is TRBJ1-1, with a weak D call TRBD1 (5 bases). The V end lost 2 bases, the J end lost 6 bases, and 10 bases lay between the germline ends. CDR3 length: 13 residues. CDR1 is LGHDT, CDR2 YNNKEL, per germline (reference sequence).

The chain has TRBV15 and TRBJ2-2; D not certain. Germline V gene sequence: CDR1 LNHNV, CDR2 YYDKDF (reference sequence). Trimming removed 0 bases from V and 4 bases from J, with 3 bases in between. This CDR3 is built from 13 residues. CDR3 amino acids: CATSREPTGELFF. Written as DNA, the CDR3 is TGTGCCACCAGCAGAGAGCCCACCGGGGAGCTGTTTTTT.

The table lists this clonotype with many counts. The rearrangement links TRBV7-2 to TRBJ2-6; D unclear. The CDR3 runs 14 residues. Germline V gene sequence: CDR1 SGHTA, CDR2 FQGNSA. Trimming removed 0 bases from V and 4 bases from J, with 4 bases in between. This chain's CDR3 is CASSLASGANVLTF. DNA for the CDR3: TGTGCCAGCAGCTTAGCGTCCGGGGCCAACGTCCTGACTTTC.

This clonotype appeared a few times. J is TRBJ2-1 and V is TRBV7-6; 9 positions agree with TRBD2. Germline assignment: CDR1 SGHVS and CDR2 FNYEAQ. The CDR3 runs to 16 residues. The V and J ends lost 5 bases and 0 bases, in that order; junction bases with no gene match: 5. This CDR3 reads CASSGVSGSSYNEQFF. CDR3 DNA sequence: TGTGCCAGCAGCGGGGTTAGCGGGAGCTCCTACAATGAGCAGTTCTTC.

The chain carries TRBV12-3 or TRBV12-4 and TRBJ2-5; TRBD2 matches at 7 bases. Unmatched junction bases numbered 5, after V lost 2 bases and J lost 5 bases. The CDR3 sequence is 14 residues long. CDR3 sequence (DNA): TGTGCCAGCAGTTTACTGCTAGCGGTTGAGACCCAGTACTTC. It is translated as CASSLLLAVETQYF.

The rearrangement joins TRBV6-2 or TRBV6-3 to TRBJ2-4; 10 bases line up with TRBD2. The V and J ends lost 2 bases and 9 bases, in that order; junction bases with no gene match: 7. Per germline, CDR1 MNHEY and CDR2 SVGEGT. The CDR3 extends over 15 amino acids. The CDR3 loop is CASSYDSSGSAIQYF. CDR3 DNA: TGTGCCAGCAGTTACGATTCTAGCGGGAGCGCCATTCAGTACTTC.

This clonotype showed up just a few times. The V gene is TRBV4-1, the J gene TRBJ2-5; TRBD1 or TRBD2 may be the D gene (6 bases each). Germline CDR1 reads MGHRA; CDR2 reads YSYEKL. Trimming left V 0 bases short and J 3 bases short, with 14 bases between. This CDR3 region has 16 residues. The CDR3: CASSQDTGTGEETQYF. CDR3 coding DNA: TGCGCCAGCAGCCAAGATACAGGGACGGGAGAAGAGACCCAGTACTTC.

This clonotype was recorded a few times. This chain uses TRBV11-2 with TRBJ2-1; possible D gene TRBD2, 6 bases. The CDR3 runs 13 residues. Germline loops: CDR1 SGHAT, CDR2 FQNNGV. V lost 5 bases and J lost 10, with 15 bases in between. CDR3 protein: CASSQTTSLEQFF. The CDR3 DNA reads TGTGCCAGCAGCCAAACCACTAGCTTAGAGCAGTTCTTC. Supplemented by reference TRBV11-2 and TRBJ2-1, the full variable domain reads EAGVAQSPRYKIIEKRQSVAFWCNPISGHATLYWYQQILGQGPKLLIQFQNNGVVDDSQLPKDRFSAERLKGVDSTLKIQPAKLEDSAVYLCASSQTTSLEQFFGPGTRLTVL.

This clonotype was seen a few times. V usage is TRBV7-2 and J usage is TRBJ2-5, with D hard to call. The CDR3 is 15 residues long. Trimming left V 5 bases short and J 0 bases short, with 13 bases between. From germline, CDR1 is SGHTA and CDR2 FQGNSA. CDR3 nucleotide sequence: TGTGCCAGCAGCCCCGTTTCATGGTACCAAGAGACCCAGTACTTC. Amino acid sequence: CASSPVSWYQETQYF.

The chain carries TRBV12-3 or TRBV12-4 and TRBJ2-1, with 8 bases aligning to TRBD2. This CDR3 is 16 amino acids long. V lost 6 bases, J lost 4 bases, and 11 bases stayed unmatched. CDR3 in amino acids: CASSPPLAGNYNEQFF. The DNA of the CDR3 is TGTGCCAGCAGCCCACCCCTAGCGGGCAATTACAATGAGCAGTTCTTC.